This entry lists 4 T cell receptor beta chains sequenced from one sample in a study of metastatic and nonmetastatic thyroid tumors. Via MiXCR, TCRdb re-called the PCR reads. The sample lists tens of thousands of clones; 4% to 5% were seen once. Not a single patient had been given any form of treatment at any point before undergoing thyroid surgery. The specimen sequenced was blood. The receptors stem from a female donor with papillary thyroid cancer or a benign thyroid nodule (not recorded which). Some clones in this sample may be carry-over from other donors' samples.

This clone was counted at least ten times. Additional DNA sequences in this sample encode the identical CDR3. This rearrangement joins TRBV4-2 to TRBJ2-1; D gene unclear. Trimming stripped 0 bases from V and 4 bases from J, with 10 bases between. The CDR3 spans 15 residues. Per germline, CDR1 LGHNA and CDR2 YNFKEQ. The CDR3 reads CASSQEGRRYNEQFF. Here the CDR3 DNA reads TGTGCCAGCAGCCAAGAAGGGCGGCGTTACAATGAGCAGTTCTTC.

Here the CDR3 DNA reads TGTGCCAGCAACAGACCCTGGACAGCCAATGAGCAGTTCTTC. Translating it yields CASNRPWTANEQFF. This sequence joins TRBV7-2 and TRBJ2-1, with D maybe TRBD1 (6 bases). Germline assignment: CDR1 SGHTA and CDR2 FQGNSA. There are 14 residues in the CDR3. The V gene lost 7 bases and the J gene lost 6 bases, with 16 bases spanning the gap.

There are many counts of this clone. The V gene is TRBV19, the J gene TRBJ2-1, with 8 bases lining up with TRBD2. Germline CDR1 is LNHDA and CDR2 is SQIVND (reference sequence). The CDR3 contains 15 residues. After removal of 7 bases from V and 4 bases from J, the junction contained 9 bases not matched to a gene. CDR3 residues: CASMGTRRLYNEQFF. The CDR3 DNA is TGTGCCAGTATGGGGACTAGAAGGTTATACAATGAGCAGTTCTTC.

This clone was recorded many times. The chain links TRBV4-2 to TRBJ2-7; possibly TRBD1 for D (6 bases). The CDR3 has 16 amino acids. CDR1 and CDR2 (germline): LGHNA, YNFKEQ. Trimming left V 0 bases short and J 2 bases short, with 14 bases between. In nucleotides, the CDR3 is TGTGCCAGCAGCCAAGAAAACCAGGGGACCGCCTACGAGCAGTACTTC. Residues: CASSQENQGTAYEQYF.